The 9 T cell receptor beta chains reported below all come from one sample, sequenced in a study of cytomegalovirus exposure and HLA in healthy donors. TCRdb's table, derived via immunoSEQ multiplex PCR, lists solely in-frame clones and lacks some. The profile shows more than 150,000 clones, around 81% of them singletons. What was sequenced was PBMCs. The receptor source for this set is a woman under 30 in good health and CMV-seropositive.

Here the CDR3 reads CASSFLAGGPDEQFF. For the CDR3, the DNA is TGTGCCAGCAGTTTCTTGGCGGGGGGGCCCGATGAGCAGTTCTTC. The chain recombines TRBV27 with TRBJ2-1, with 9 bases aligning to TRBD2. The CDR3 is 15 residues long. Germline V gene sequence: CDR1 MNHEY, CDR2 SMNVEV (reference sequence). Trimming took 3 bases from V and 8 from J; bases not matched to a gene: 8.

This clone was seen just once. This rearrangement joins TRBV25-1 to TRBJ1-4; D remains unclear. Germline CDR1 reads MGHDK; CDR2 reads SYGVNS. This CDR3 is 12 amino acids long. The germline V and J ends were trimmed by 3 bases and 5 bases, with 4 bases remaining between them. This CDR3 is CASSDKNEKLFF. The CDR3 nucleotides are TGTGCCAGCAGTGATAAAAATGAAAAACTGTTTTTT. Together with reference TRBV25-1 and TRBJ1-4, the CDR3 gives the full variable domain: EADIYQTPRYLVIGTGKKITLECSQTMGHDKMYWYQQDPGMELHLIHYSYGVNSTEKGDLSSESTVSRIRTEHFPLTLESARPSHTSQYLCASSDKNEKLFFGSGTQLSVL.

The count of this clone is one. This chain links TRBV6-1 with TRBJ1-2, with 8 positions matching TRBD1. V shed 2 bases and J 0 bases; nucleotides not matched to a gene: 11. The CDR3 runs 18 residues. In germline, CDR1 is MNHNS, CDR2 SASEGT. CDR3 DNA: TGTGCCAGCAGTGAAAAAGGGGACAGGACGAAAGCTAACTATGGCTACACCTTC. Translation gives CASSEKGDRTKANYGYTF.

The rearrangement links TRBV9 to TRBJ1-1; tentative D call: TRBD1 (5 bases). Germline V gene lookup returns CDR1 SGDLS and CDR2 YYNGEE. V was shortened by 4 bases and J by 2 bases, with 9 bases between the two germline ends. CDR3 length equals 13 residues. CDR3 sequence (DNA): TGTGCCAGCAGCCCCCAGGGTAACACTGAAGCTTTCTTT. Residues: CASSPQGNTEAFF.

The V call is TRBV6-6, the J call TRBJ2-7; 7 bases align to TRBD2. The V gene's germline CDR1 is MNHNY and CDR2 SVGAGI (reference sequence). The J segment lost 4 bases and the V segment lost 2 bases, leaving 5 bases of the junction unmatched. The CDR3 length is 14 residues. CDR3 loop: CASSYLGEGYEQYF. CDR3 sequence (DNA): TGTGCCAGCAGTTACCTTGGGGAGGGGTACGAGCAGTACTTC.

The chain carries TRBV13 and TRBJ2-7; possible D gene TRBD2, 6 bases. V was pared by 3 bases and J by 1 base, with 7 bases between. The CDR3 covers 13 residues. Germline lookup yields CDR1 PRHDT and CDR2 FYEKMQ (reference sequence). CDR3 residues: CASSLGTSYEQYF. Here the CDR3 DNA reads TGTGCCAGCAGCTTGGGGACTTCCTACGAGCAGTACTTC.

The V and J genes are TRBV4-1 and TRBJ2-1; 7 bases are a match to TRBD2. Germline V lookup: CDR1 MGHRA, CDR2 YSYEKL. The CDR3 totals 15 residues. The trim removed 4 bases at V and 5 bases at J, leaving 8 bases unmatched. The CDR3 loop reads CASSPQGGGDNEQFF. The CDR3 DNA is TGCGCCAGCAGCCCCCAGGGTGGGGGGGACAATGAGCAGTTCTTC.

This clone was counted between two and nine times. V gene TRBV25-1 combines with J gene TRBJ2-2; D gene unclear. Between the trimmed V and J ends, which lost 4 bases and 1 base, there was a span of 4 bases. The CDR3 runs to 13 residues. Germline V CDR1 and CDR2: MGHDK, SYGVNS. In DNA, the CDR3 is TGTGCCAGCAGTGCAGAGAACACCGGGGAGCTGTTTTTT. It translates to CASSAENTGELFF. Drawing the rest from reference TRBV25-1 and TRBJ2-2, the complete variable domain is EADIYQTPRYLVIGTGKKITLECSQTMGHDKMYWYQQDPGMELHLIHYSYGVNSTEKGDLSSESTVSRIRTEHFPLTLESARPSHTSQYLCASSAENTGELFFGEGSRLTVL.

The chain carries TRBV4-1 and TRBJ2-3; 8 nucleotides line up with TRBD2. The CDR3 sequence is 15 residues long. V dropped 4 bases and J dropped 2; count of bases not matched to a gene: 5. CDR1 MGHRA and CDR2 YSYEKL come from the germline V gene. The CDR3 DNA sequence: TGCGCCAGCAGCCTCGGACTAGCAGACACAGATACGCAGTATTTT. This gives the protein CASSLGLADTDTQYF.